This TCR beta chain appears in the sequencing data of a study of beta chain features in type 1 diabetes. The study reverse transcribed the entire isolated RNA, so it sequenced expressed TCRB transcripts. Generated by immunoSEQ multiplex PCR, the TCRdb table keeps only in-frame clones and is missing some. The table records under 900,000 clones, 17% of them present only once. V was clipped by 5 bases and J by 3 bases, with 10 bases between them. Germline V gene data show CDR1 as KGHSH and CDR2 as LQKENI. The CDR3 loop spans 13 amino acids. This TCR came from a woman in her late teens or twenties in good health. Sequences were obtained from naive CD4+ T cells from blood. This chain links TRBV18 with TRBJ1-2; D is ambiguous. The CDR3 here is CASSSTTDYGYTF. CDR3 bases: TGTGCCAGCTCATCCACGACCGACTATGGCTACACCTTC.